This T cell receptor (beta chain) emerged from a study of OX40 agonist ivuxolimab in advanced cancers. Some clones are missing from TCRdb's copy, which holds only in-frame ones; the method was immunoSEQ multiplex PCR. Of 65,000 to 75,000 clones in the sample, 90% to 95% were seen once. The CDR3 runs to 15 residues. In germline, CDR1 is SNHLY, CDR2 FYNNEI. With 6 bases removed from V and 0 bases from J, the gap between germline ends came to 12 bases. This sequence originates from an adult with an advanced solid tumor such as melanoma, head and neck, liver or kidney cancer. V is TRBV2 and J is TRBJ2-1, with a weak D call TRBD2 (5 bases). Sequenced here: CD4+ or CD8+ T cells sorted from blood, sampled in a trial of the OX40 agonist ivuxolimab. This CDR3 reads CASRESGSSYNEQFF. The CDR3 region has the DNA TGTGCCAGCAGGGAGAGCGGCAGCTCCTACAATGAGCAGTTCTTC.